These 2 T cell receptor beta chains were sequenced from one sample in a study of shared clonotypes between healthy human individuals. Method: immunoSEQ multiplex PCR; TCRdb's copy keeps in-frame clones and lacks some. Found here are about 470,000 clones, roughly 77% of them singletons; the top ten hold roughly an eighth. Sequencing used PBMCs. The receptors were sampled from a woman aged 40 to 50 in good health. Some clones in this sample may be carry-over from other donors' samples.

CDR3 DNA: TGTGCCAGCAGGCAAACAGGAGTGAGGGAAAAACTGTTTTTT. This translates into CASRQTGVREKLFF. This chain joins TRBV25-1 and TRBJ1-4, with a tentative D call TRBD1 (5 bases). V shed 6 bases and J shed 8 bases, with 16 bases lying between them. The CDR3 loop spans 14 amino acids. Germline-derived CDR1 and CDR2 are MGHDK and SYGVNS.

CDR3 in DNA: TGTGCCAGCAGCCTTGGGGTAGCGGGAGAGTCCACCAATGAGCAGTTCTTC. It yields the protein CASSLGVAGESTNEQFF. The rearrangement joins TRBV7-9 to TRBJ2-1; 9 positions match TRBD2. The CDR3 length is 17 residues. V shed 5 bases and J 6 bases; nucleotides not matched to a gene: 14. Germline V gives CDR1 SEHNR, CDR2 FQNEAQ (reference sequence).